Presented here are 31 T cell receptor beta chains from one specimen sequenced in a study of early T cells in non-severe SARS-CoV-2 infection. TCRdb itself ran the 5' RACE reads through MiXCR, one entry per CDR3 protein. The sample yields under 85,000 distinct CDR3 sequences, about 14% seen once. Material: whole blood, obtained at baseline. All receptors derive from an adult who was a healthcare worker with PCR-confirmed SARS-CoV-2 infection or an uninfected control (not recorded which).

CDR3 in amino acids: CASSISGRAFDTQYF. The CDR3 DNA follows: TGCGCCAGCAGCATAAGCGGGAGGGCCTTTGATACGCAGTATTTT. The genes are TRBV5-1 and TRBJ2-3, with 10 bases identical to TRBD2. Germline lookup yields CDR1 SGHRS and CDR2 YFSETQ. The CDR3 is made up of 15 amino acids. The trim removed 4 bases at V and 6 bases at J, leaving 8 bases unmatched. The whole variable domain, remainder taken from reference TRBV5-1 and TRBJ2-3, is KAGVTQTPRYLIKTRGQQVTLSCSPISGHRSVSWYQQTPGQGLQFLFEYFSETQRNKGNFPGRFSGRQFSNSRSEMNVSTLELGDSALYLCASSISGRAFDTQYFGPGTRLTVL.

A few counts support this clonotype. The genes are TRBV7-2 and TRBJ2-3; D might be TRBD1 (5 bases). CDR3 length: 15 amino acids. With 1 base removed from V and 1 base from J, the gap between germline ends came to 9 bases. Germline CDR1 and CDR2: SGHTA and FQGNSA. The CDR3 nucleotides read TGTGCCAGCAGCTTAGTGGGGCTGGGCACAGATACGCAGTATTTT. Its protein product is CASSLVGLGTDTQYF.

This clonotype was seen many times. The genes are TRBV30 and TRBJ1-6; D not resolved. Germline V gene lookup returns CDR1 GTSNPN and CDR2 SVGIG (reference sequence). This CDR3 is built from 15 residues. The germline V and J ends were trimmed by 3 bases and 7 bases, with 16 bases remaining between them. This chain's CDR3 is CAWSGATKGNSPLHF. For the CDR3, the DNA is TGTGCCTGGAGCGGAGCCACCAAAGGGAATTCACCCCTCCACTTT.

The chain joins TRBV20-1 to TRBJ2-7; D possibly corresponds to TRBD2 (5 bases). The V end was cut by 5 bases, the J end by 6 bases, with 8 bases between. This CDR3 has 10 residues. Germline assignment: CDR1 DFQATT and CDR2 SNEGSKA (reference sequence). The CDR3: CSASRGEQYF. Written as DNA, the CDR3 is TGCAGTGCTTCACGGGGCGAGCAGTACTTC.

The V gene is TRBV18, the J gene TRBJ2-1, with TRBD1 matching 8 bases. The CDR3 totals 14 residues. CDR1 and CDR2 (germline): KGHSH, LQKENI. V lost 3 bases, J lost 9 bases, and 7 bases stayed unmatched. DNA of the CDR3: TGTGCCAGCTCACCGGGACAGGTTTTGGGTGAGCAGTTCTTC. Residues: CASSPGQVLGEQFF.

This clonotype was recorded at least ten times. The CDR3 here is CAWSQAPPGLAGRYEQYF. In DNA form, the CDR3 reads TGTGCCTGGAGTCAAGCCCCACCGGGACTAGCGGGAAGGTACGAGCAGTACTTC. The chain employs TRBV30 and TRBJ2-7; 13 bases map to TRBD2. Trimming cost V 2 bases and J 4 bases; bases outside gene matches: 14. The CDR3 loop spans 18 amino acids. Germline-derived CDR1 and CDR2 are GTSNPN and SVGIG (reference sequence).

This clonotype was recorded at least ten times. This chain joins TRBV5-5 and TRBJ1-1; no firm D call. Germline V CDR1 and CDR2: SGHKS, YYEKEE (reference sequence). The V gene lost 3 bases and the J gene lost 0 bases, with 18 bases spanning the gap. The CDR3 sequence is 17 residues long. Here the CDR3 DNA reads TGTGCCAGCAGCTCCACGGGCAGGACCCACATGAACACTGAAGCTTTCTTT. The encoded protein is CASSSTGRTHMNTEAFF.

The CDR3 loop is CASSPGLLNSYEQYF. The CDR3 DNA reads as TGTGCCAGCAGCCCGGGTCTACTCAATTCCTACGAGCAGTACTTC. The chain employs TRBV7-3 and TRBJ2-7, with D uncertain. Trimming removed 5 bases from V and 1 base from J, with 15 bases in between. Germline lookup yields CDR1 SGHTA and CDR2 FQGTGA. This CDR3 is built from 15 residues. The full variable domain, in which reference TRBV7-3 and TRBJ2-7 provide the parts outside the CDR3, is GAGVSQTPSNKVTEKGKYVELRCDPISGHTALYWYRQSLGQGPEFLIYFQGTGAADDSGLPNDRFFAVRPEGSVSTLKIQRTERGDSAVYLCASSPGLLNSYEQYFGPGTRLTVT.

This clonotype was detected only a few times. The rearrangement links TRBV5-1 to TRBJ2-7; a weak D match, TRBD1 (6 bases). This CDR3 is built from 14 residues. The germline V and J ends were trimmed by 4 bases and 0 bases, with 11 bases remaining between them. Germline V CDR1 and CDR2: SGHRS, YFSETQ. The CDR3: CASSPRQDSYEQYF. The DNA of the CDR3 is TGCGCCAGCAGCCCGAGACAGGACTCCTACGAGCAGTACTTC.

This chain links TRBV4-2 with TRBJ2-1; TRBD2 matches 7 bases. V shed 4 bases and J 9 bases; nucleotides not matched to a gene: 6. Germline CDR1 and CDR2: LGHNA and YNFKEQ. The length of the CDR3 is 13 residues. CDR3 bases: TGTGCCAGCAGCCTAAGACTAGCTGGTGAGCAGTTCTTC. Encoded protein: CASSLRLAGEQFF.

This clonotype occurred many times. The genes are TRBV29-1 and TRBJ2-1; D gene ambiguous. CDR1 and CDR2 (germline): SQVTM, ANQGSEA. V was trimmed by 4 bases and J by 4 bases, leaving 8 bases between them. This CDR3 has 12 residues. CDR3 sequence: CSVGTEYNEQFF. CDR3 DNA sequence: TGCAGCGTTGGTACAGAGTACAATGAGCAGTTCTTC.

This chain connects TRBV5-5 to TRBJ2-7; D gene ambiguous. The CDR3 spans 13 residues. The germline CDR1 and CDR2 sequences are SGHKS and YYEKEE (reference sequence). V was clipped by 4 bases and J by 2 bases, with 10 bases between them. CDR3 sequence: CASSLTPPYEQYF. In DNA form, the CDR3 reads TGTGCCAGCAGCCTGACTCCTCCCTACGAGCAGTACTTC. The full variable domain, rest sourced from reference TRBV5-5 and TRBJ2-7, is DAGVTQSPTHLIKTRGQQVTLRCSPISGHKSVSWYQQVLGQGPQFIFQYYEKEERGRGNFPDRFSARQFPNYSSELNVNALLLGDSALYLCASSLTPPYEQYFGPGTRLTVT.

The chain employs TRBV20-1 and TRBJ2-2; tentative D call: TRBD1 (6 bases). Germline V gene lookup returns CDR1 DFQATT and CDR2 SNEGSKA (reference sequence). The CDR3 runs to 15 residues. V shed 1 base and J shed 2 bases, with 11 bases lying between them. The CDR3 nucleotides are TGCAGTGCTAGAGGACAGGTCCGAAACACCGGGGAGCTGTTTTTT. It translates to CSARGQVRNTGELFF.

This clonotype was recorded a few times. The chain is built from TRBV10-3 and TRBJ2-7; 7 bases map to TRBD2. The CDR3 runs to 12 residues. Per the germline V gene, CDR1 is ENHRY and CDR2 is SYGVKD. After removal of 6 bases from V and 3 bases from J, the junction contained 2 bases not matched to a gene. CDR3 DNA: TGTGCCATCAGCCGGGGGGACTACGAGCAGTACTTC. This encodes CAISRGDYEQYF.

This clonotype was seen only a few times. The CDR3 region has the DNA TGTGCCAGCAGCCATGCAGGGGCCGCATACGAGCAGTACTTC. Translated: CASSHAGAAYEQYF. The chain combines TRBV3-1 with TRBJ2-7; a weak D match, TRBD1 (6 bases). The CDR3 has 14 amino acids. CDR1 LGHDT and CDR2 YNNKEL come from the germline V gene (reference sequence). Trimming stripped 3 bases from V and 4 bases from J, with 13 bases between.

This clonotype has a handful of counts. The chain links TRBV5-1 to TRBJ1-4, with D possibly being TRBD1 (6 bases). V lost 4 bases and J 0 bases, leaving 10 bases between the germline ends. CDR3 length equals 15 residues. Germline lookup yields CDR1 SGHRS and CDR2 YFSETQ. The CDR3 here is CASSPDRPTNEKLFF. CDR3 sequence (DNA): TGCGCCAGCAGCCCGGACAGACCAACTAATGAAAAACTGTTTTTT.

This clonotype was detected ten times or more. The V call is TRBV20-1, the J call TRBJ1-6; 7 bases line up with TRBD1. In germline, CDR1 is DFQATT, CDR2 SNEGSKA (reference sequence). Trimming cost V 6 bases and J 9 bases; bases outside gene matches: 8. This CDR3 is built from 13 residues. CDR3 residues: CSARGGGASPLHF. In DNA form, the CDR3 reads TGCAGTGCCAGGGGAGGGGGCGCTTCACCCCTCCACTTT.

This rearrangement joins TRBV2 to TRBJ2-7; 16 nucleotides agree with TRBD2. The CDR3 runs to 15 residues. The V gene's germline CDR1 is SNHLY and CDR2 FYNNEI. Unmatched junction bases numbered 6, after V lost 8 bases and J lost 5 bases. In DNA, the CDR3 is TGTGCCAGCCTCTCGGGACTAGCGGGAGGGAACGAGCAGTACTTC. Its translation is CASLSGLAGGNEQYF.

The chain is built from TRBV20-1 and TRBJ2-7; TRBD2 aligns across 9 bases. The germline V gene has CDR1 DFQATT and CDR2 SNEGSKA (reference sequence). Trimming cost V 0 bases and J 7 bases; bases outside gene matches: 7. The length of the CDR3 is 14 residues. The DNA for the CDR3 is TGCAGTGCTAGAGAGGCGGGAGGGCCGGGGGAGCAGTACTTC. Translation: CSAREAGGPGEQYF.

This clonotype was detected a few times. V and J are TRBV3-1 and TRBJ2-1, with D tentatively TRBD2 (6 bases). In germline, CDR1 is LGHDT, CDR2 YNNKEL (reference sequence). The CDR3 contains 15 residues. V was trimmed by 1 base and J by 3 bases, leaving 10 bases between them. CDR3 nucleotides: TGTGCCAGCAGCCAAGTTGGGAGGCGCTACAATGAGCAGTTCTTC. It codes for CASSQVGRRYNEQFF.

This clonotype has only a few counts. The rearrangement uses TRBV18 and TRBJ2-3, with TRBD2 identical over 9 bases. The CDR3 is 16 residues long. Trimming removed 2 bases from V and 4 bases from J; junction bases left unmatched: 7. Germline V gene lookup returns CDR1 KGHSH and CDR2 LQKENI. Here the CDR3 DNA reads TGTGCCAGCTCACCAGCTAGCGGGATTTGGGCAGATACGCAGTATTTT. This codes for CASSPASGIWADTQYF.

The rearrangement uses TRBV2 and TRBJ2-5; possibly TRBD2 for D (5 bases). Trimming removed 5 bases at V and 2 bases at J, with 12 bases between. The CDR3 is 14 amino acids. Germline V CDR1 and CDR2: SNHLY, FYNNEI. DNA for the CDR3: TGTGCCAGCAGTCTCGAGCGGCTTCAAGAGACCCAGTACTTC. This sequence encodes CASSLERLQETQYF.

This rearrangement joins TRBV3-1 to TRBJ1-1; a possible D gene is TRBD1 (5 bases). V was pared by 3 bases and J by 1 base, with 9 bases between. Germline CDR1 is LGHDT and CDR2 is YNNKEL (reference sequence). CDR3 length equals 14 residues. CDR3 loop: CASSQTGGNTEAFF. CDR3 nucleotides: TGTGCCAGCAGCCAGACCGGGGGGAACACTGAAGCTTTCTTT.

In this sample, this clonotype is medium-sized. V gene TRBV28 combines with J gene TRBJ2-7, with 7 bases that match TRBD2. The CDR3 loop spans 14 amino acids. Trimming cost V 3 bases and J 0 bases; bases outside gene matches: 2. CDR1 MDHEN and CDR2 SYDVKM come from the germline V gene. DNA of the CDR3: TGTGCCAGCAGTTTGGGCGGGAGCTCCTACGAGCAGTACTTC. Protein: CASSLGGSSYEQYF.

The rearrangement joins TRBV7-9 to TRBJ2-3, with 11 bases fitting TRBD2. The trim removed 5 bases at V and 4 bases at J, leaving 5 bases unmatched. The CDR3 loop spans 15 amino acids. CDR1 and CDR2 from the germline V gene are SEHNR and FQNEAQ (reference sequence). The CDR3 reads CASSKGTSGSDTQYF. Here the CDR3 DNA reads TGTGCCAGCAGCAAAGGGACTAGCGGTTCAGATACGCAGTATTTT.

This clonotype was detected many times. This chain connects TRBV29-1 to TRBJ2-7; D call uncertain. V was trimmed by 4 bases and J by 6 bases, leaving 13 bases between them. CDR3 length: 12 amino acids. Germline V gives CDR1 SQVTM, CDR2 ANQGSEA. DNA of the CDR3: TGCAGCGTTGTTGGCTCGTCCAGCGAGCAGTACTTC. Encoded protein: CSVVGSSSEQYF.

This clonotype was seen repeatedly, ten times or more. The chain carries TRBV7-8 and TRBJ1-1; D possibly corresponds to TRBD1 (5 bases). Germline V gene sequence: CDR1 SGHVS, CDR2 FQNEAQ. V was cut by 5 bases and J by 5 bases, with 6 bases left in between. The CDR3 runs to 11 residues. This CDR3 reads CASSGGTEAFF. CDR3 sequence (DNA): TGTGCCAGCAGCGGGGGGACTGAAGCTTTCTTT.

This clonotype was seen at least ten times. In DNA, the CDR3 is TGTGCCAGCAGTAATCAGGGGTCTAGCGGGAGCCCCAATGAGCAGTTCTTC. The encoded protein is CASSNQGSSGSPNEQFF. The V and J genes are TRBV27 and TRBJ2-1; 10 positions agree with TRBD2. V shed 5 bases and J 6 bases; nucleotides not matched to a gene: 13. The germline V gene has CDR1 MNHEY and CDR2 SMNVEV (reference sequence). This CDR3 is built from 17 residues.

This clonotype was counted many times. This sequence joins TRBV2 and TRBJ1-1; D is unresolved. The V and J ends lost 8 bases and 0 bases respectively, with 10 bases between them. The V gene's germline CDR1 is SNHLY and CDR2 FYNNEI. There are 13 residues in the CDR3. CDR3 sequence: CASLARLNTEAFF. The CDR3, as DNA: TGTGCCAGCCTAGCTCGACTGAACACTGAAGCTTTCTTT.

The chain has TRBV9 and TRBJ2-7; possible D gene TRBD1, 5 bases. This CDR3 is built from 14 residues. Looked up from germline, CDR1 is SGDLS and CDR2 is YYNGEE. V lost 0 bases and J lost 1, with 8 bases in between. CDR3 region: CASSVGGWSYEQYF. Here the CDR3 DNA reads TGTGCCAGCAGCGTAGGGGGCTGGTCCTACGAGCAGTACTTC.

The chain is built from TRBV27 and TRBJ1-1; unclear D gene. Germline CDR1 and CDR2: MNHEY and SMNVEV (reference sequence). Trimming cost V 8 bases and J 1 base, with 11 bases left between them. The CDR3 spans 13 residues. For the CDR3, the DNA is TGTGCCAGCGGTAGACTGTCGAACACTGAAGCTTTCTTT. The encoded protein is CASGRLSNTEAFF.